This T cell receptor (beta chain) is drawn from a study of regulatory T cells in long-lasting Graves disease. Study details: Graves' patients, diagnosed recently, had received antithyroid drugs under 3 months.

This clonotype was counted many times. Antigen unknown. Stated time point: newly diagnosed GD, antithyroid drugs for less than 3 months. Scientists built the TCR library using RNA that was extracted from PBMCs. CDR3 regions were amplified by Arm-PCR using iRepertoire HTBI primers to build TCR beta libraries. TCRdb reprocessed the multiplex PCR reads via MiXCR and lists one record per CDR3 protein. The sample has about 440,000 distinct CDR3 sequences, 14% to 15% seen once. Findings of the study overall: Blood alone, not thyroid tissue, was studied. TRBV28 was favored in persistent disease, as were TRBJ1-2 and TRBJ2-5.

There are 15 residues in the CDR3. Germline CDR1 is ENHRY and CDR2 is SYGVKD. The ends lost 8 bases at V and 6 bases at J; junction bases unmatched: 6. This sample also appeared in a second study, on T cells in Graves' hyperthyroidism and ophthalmopathy. That publication notes: Separation of ophthalmopathy from stable hyperthyroidism was achieved by a 13 V-J model.

The origin of this receptor is a woman in her 30s with Graves disease. V and J are TRBV10-3 and TRBJ2-1; 14 nucleotides agree with TRBD2. Sequencing was performed on peripheral blood mononuclear cells (PBMCs), taken at new diagnosis, from a patient treated with antithyroid drugs. The CDR3 reads CAIFGGTSGSNEQFF. In nucleotides, the CDR3 is TGTGCCATCTTTGGTGGGACTAGCGGGAGCAATGAGCAGTTCTTC.